These 10 T cell receptor beta chains were sequenced from one sample in a study of graft-versus-host responses after intestinal transplantation. Here immunoSEQ multiplex PCR was the method, and the copy in TCRdb shows in-frame clones only, minus some. The sample lists some 25,000 clones; 90% to 95% were seen once. Sequences were derived from PBMCs, sampled roughly 38 days after intestinal transplant. Every receptor here comes from a human patient who received an intestinal transplant, so some T cells may come from the graft donor.

This chain connects TRBV29-1 to TRBJ2-6; D ambiguous. Germline CDR1 is SQVTM and CDR2 is ANQGSEA. CDR3 size: 13 residues. Trimming pared 5 bases from V and 1 base from J, leaving 6 bases between. The DNA of the CDR3 is TGCAGCGTTATAAAATCTGGGGCCAACGTCCTGACTTTC. It specifies CSVIKSGANVLTF.

Concerning this clone: An end of the junction does not agree with germline; a read error may underlie this. The chain links TRBV5-1 to TRBJ1-3, with unresolved D. Germline values: CDR1 SGHRS, CDR2 YFSETQ. The CDR3 is 13 residues long. CDR3 in amino acids: CASSLAAGRRRSF. CDR3 DNA sequence: TGCGCCAGCAGCTTGGCGGCAGGACGTCGTCGGAGTTTT.

The chain combines TRBV9 with TRBJ1-5; possibly TRBD1 for D (5 bases). There are 15 residues in the CDR3. CDR1 and CDR2 from the germline V gene are SGDLS and YYNGEE. Between the trimmed V and J ends, which lost 0 bases and 3 bases, there was a span of 10 bases. The CDR3 region has the DNA TGTGCCAGCAGCGTAGATGGGACGGACAATCAGCCCCAGCATTTT. Protein sequence: CASSVDGTDNQPQHF.

In this sample, this clone turned up once. The chain joins TRBV23-1 to TRBJ2-7; TRBD2 might be the D (6 bases). TRBV23-1 is treated as an ORF (open reading frame) with a function not yet certain. The CDR3 totals 18 residues. The ends were cut back, 0 bases at V and 3 bases at J, with 21 bases in the middle. CDR3 DNA: TGCGCCAGCAGTCAATCCGTGGCTACTCCTTGGGGGGACTACGAGCAGTACTTC. Translating it yields CASSQSVATPWGDYEQYF.

This clone was recorded a few times. This sequence joins TRBV15 and TRBJ2-7; the D gene could be TRBD1 or TRBD2 (7 bases each). Deletions cut 4 bases from V and 1 base from J, with 11 bases between. Germline CDR1 is LNHNV and CDR2 is YYDKDF (reference sequence). This CDR3 is built from 14 residues. The CDR3 DNA sequence: TGTGCCACCAGCAACAGGGGAGGGTCCTACGAGCAGTACTTC. Encoded protein: CATSNRGGSYEQYF. Filled out from reference TRBV15 and TRBJ2-7, the complete variable domain reads DAMVIQNPRYQVTQFGKPVTLSCSQTLNHNVMYWYQQKSSQAPKLLFHYYDKDFNNEADTPDNFQSRRPNTSFCFLDIRSPGLGDTAMYLCATSNRGGSYEQYFGPGTRLTVT.

A single count supports this clone. This rearrangement joins TRBV7-9 to TRBJ2-1, with 11 bases fitting TRBD2. The CDR3 totals 15 residues. CDR1 and CDR2 from the germline V gene are SEHNR and FQNEAQ (reference sequence). J gave up 7 bases and V 4 bases, and 6 bases lay outside the gene matches. CDR3 protein: CASSSGTSGLNEQFF. The CDR3, as DNA: TGTGCCAGCAGCTCCGGGACTAGCGGACTAAATGAGCAGTTCTTC.

V and J are TRBV28 and TRBJ2-7; perhaps TRBD1 as D (6 bases). V shed 4 bases and J shed 0 bases, with 16 bases lying between them. This CDR3 has 16 residues. CDR1 and CDR2 from the germline V gene are MDHEN and SYDVKM. This chain's CDR3 is CASSSPGQGFSYEQYF. The CDR3 DNA follows: TGTGCCAGCAGTTCCCCGGGGCAGGGGTTCTCCTACGAGCAGTACTTC. The whole variable domain, remainder taken from reference TRBV28 and TRBJ2-7, is DVKVTQSSRYLVKRTGEKVFLECVQDMDHENMFWYRQDPGLGLRLIYFSYDVKMKEKGDIPEGYSVSREKKERFSLILESASTNQTSMYLCASSSPGQGFSYEQYFGPGTRLTVT.

On this clone itself: Other DNA sequences of this sample code for an identical CDR3. This chain uses TRBV2 with TRBJ2-7; D may be TRBD2 (5 bases). With 1 base removed from V and 7 bases from J, the gap between germline ends came to 17 bases. The CDR3 covers 15 residues. Per the germline V gene, CDR1 is SNHLY and CDR2 is FYNNEI. Here the CDR3 DNA reads TGTGCCAGCAGTGAAGAGGTGGGAGAGGTGTGGGAGCAGTACTTC. This codes for CASSEEVGEVWEQYF.

The rearrangement links TRBV5-1 to TRBJ2-7, with 12 bases lining up with TRBD2. Trimming removed 0 bases from V and 2 bases from J; junction bases left unmatched: 0. The CDR3 is 15 residues long. The germline V gene has CDR1 SGHRS and CDR2 YFSETQ. For the CDR3, the DNA is TGCGCCAGCAGCTTGGGGACTAGCGGGACCTACGAGCAGTACTTC. This gives the protein CASSLGTSGTYEQYF.

The chain combines TRBV18 with TRBJ2-1; no firm D call. The CDR3 spans 12 residues. The V gene's germline CDR1 is KGHSH and CDR2 LQKENI. V lost 3 bases and J lost 10, with 10 bases in between. The CDR3 coding sequence is TGTGCCAGCTCACCCTATCGGTTGGAGCAGTTCTTC. It encodes CASSPYRLEQFF.